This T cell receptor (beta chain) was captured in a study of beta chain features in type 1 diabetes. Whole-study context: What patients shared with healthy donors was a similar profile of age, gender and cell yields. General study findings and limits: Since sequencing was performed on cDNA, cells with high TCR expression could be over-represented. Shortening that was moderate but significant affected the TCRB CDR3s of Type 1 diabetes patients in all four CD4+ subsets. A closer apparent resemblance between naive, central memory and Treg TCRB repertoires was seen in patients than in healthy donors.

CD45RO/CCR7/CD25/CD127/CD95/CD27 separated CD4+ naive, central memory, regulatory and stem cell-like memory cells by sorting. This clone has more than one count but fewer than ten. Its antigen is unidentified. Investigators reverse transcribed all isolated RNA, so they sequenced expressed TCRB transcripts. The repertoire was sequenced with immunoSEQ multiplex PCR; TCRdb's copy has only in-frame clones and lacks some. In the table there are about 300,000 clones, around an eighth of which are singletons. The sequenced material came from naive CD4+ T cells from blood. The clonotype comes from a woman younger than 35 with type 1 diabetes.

CDR3 DNA: TGTGCCAGCTCACCCGAGAATGAGCAGTTCTTC. It yields the protein CASSPENEQFF. This chain connects TRBV18 to TRBJ2-1; D remains ambiguous. The V end was cut by 3 bases, the J end by 7 bases, with 4 bases between. Germline CDR1 KGHSH, CDR2 LQKENI. The CDR3 extends over 11 amino acids.